These T cell receptor beta chains were read from a single sample in a study of blood T cells in healthy people across ages. TCRdb analysed the 5' RACE reads with MiXCR anew, one entry per CDR3 protein. Here the sample spans 550,000 to 600,000 distinct CDR3 sequences, approximately 27% being singletons. Sequencing used blood. The receptors originated from a woman between 65 and 79 years old in good health. The CDR3 runs from the conserved cysteine through the conserved F or W. D genes are given only for firm matches.

TRBD2,TRBJ2-7,TRBV20-1,CSASSTSGRSYEQYF
.,TRBJ2-4,TRBV20-1,CSATAGRENIQYF
TRBD1,TRBJ1-3,TRBV9,CASSSTQGEGNTIYF
TRBD2,TRBJ2-1,TRBV10-3,CAISESSASGGYEQFF
TRBD2,TRBJ2-5,TRBV15,CATSRDHGTSVVKTQYF
.,TRBJ1-5,TRBV5-1,CANSLIPEDQPQHF
.,TRBJ2-7,TRBV11-1,CASSLESQAFYEQYF
TRBD2,TRBJ2-3,TRBV7-8,CASSLVGGGPSSTDTQYF
TRBD1,TRBJ2-1,TRBV29-1,CSVPRQGAGSNEQFF
.,TRBJ1-3,TRBV7-9,CASSFRTGSSGNTIYF
.,TRBJ2-1,TRBV20-1,CSAREGGAEDEQFF
.,TRBJ2-2,TRBV24-1,CATRTEIGELFF
.,TRBJ1-1,TRBV6-2/TRBV6-3,CASEDGHTRRTEAFF
.,TRBJ2-3,TRBV29-1,CSVTNGPTDTQYF
.,TRBJ1-1,TRBV7-2,CASSLIRAQAFF
.,TRBJ2-1,TRBV5-8,CASTTWGAGGNEQFF
TRBD2,TRBJ2-5,TRBV20-1,CSVRGLAGGDQCF
.,TRBJ1-2,TRBV7-9,CAIHAGPFRGYTF
.,TRBJ2-1,TRBV5-4,CASRDWYNEQFF
TRBD1,TRBJ2-5,TRBV12-3/TRBV12-4,CASSLSVLFGQEQETQYF
.,TRBJ1-1,TRBV11-1,CASSYTGEAFF
TRBD1,TRBJ2-2,TRBV24-1,CATSEQGKNGELFF
TRBD1,TRBJ1-2,TRBV5-1,CASSLEQGRGYGYTF
TRBD1,TRBJ2-3,TRBV20-1,CSARSGTGGEDTQYF